The entry below describes one T cell receptor beta chain. The CDR3 has 14 amino acids. Germline CDR1 reads SEHNR; CDR2 reads FQNEAQ (reference sequence). After removal of 1 base from V and 15 bases from J, the junction contained 8 bases not matched to a gene. TCRdb's copy holds only in-frame clones and misses some; the assay was immunoSEQ multiplex PCR. The sample records roughly 30,000 clones, 70% to 90% being singletons. The data belong to a study of T cell changes during pregnancy in multiple sclerosis. The origin of this receptor is a female donor in good health, enrolled as a control in a pregnancy study. The J gene is TRBJ2-1, the V gene TRBV7-9, with 11 bases lining up with TRBD2. The source was CD4+ T cells from peripheral blood mononuclear cells, collected in the first trimester of pregnancy. The CDR3 DNA reads as TGTGCCAGCAGCTTAGACCTGCTAGCGGGGGGCGTGTTCTTC. Translation gives CASSLDLLAGGVFF.